This is a list of T cell receptor beta chains from one sample in a study of cytomegalovirus exposure and HLA in healthy donors. Clones were sequenced by immunoSEQ multiplex PCR, and TCRdb holds only the in-frame ones, with some missing. The repertoire holds roughly 100,000 clones, with more than 75% as singletons. Source material: PBMCs. The receptor set was obtained from a woman in her late teens or twenties in good health and CMV-seropositive. Each CDR3 is given with its conserved first and last residue. The D gene is left open where the match is weak. Only some rows state a clone size, as once, few, many or a class for expanded clones.

j_call: TRBJ2-3
d_call: TRBD2
v_call: TRBV23-1
clone_size: NA
cdr3_nt: TGCGCCAGCAGTCAACCGAAAAGGTGGACTGAGCGGGAGGGTACAGATACGCAGTATTTT
cdr3_aa: CASSQPKRWTEREGTDTQYF

j_call: TRBJ1-1
d_call: NA
v_call: TRBV9
clone_size: few
cdr3_nt: TGTGCCAGCAGCGCCCTCGGGGGGGGCACTGAAGCTTTCTTT
cdr3_aa: CASSALGGGTEAFF

j_call: TRBJ1-2
d_call: TRBD1
v_call: TRBV18
clone_size: NA
cdr3_nt: TGTGCCAGCTGGAGGACAGGGGCGAATGGCTACACCTTC
cdr3_aa: CASWRTGANGYTF

j_call: TRBJ1-2
d_call: TRBD1
v_call: TRBV5-6
clone_size: NA
cdr3_nt: TGTGCCAGCAGCTTGGCAGGGGGGAGCTCTGGCTACACCTTC
cdr3_aa: CASSLAGGSSGYTF

j_call: TRBJ1-1
d_call: NA
v_call: TRBV7-6
clone_size: NA
cdr3_nt: TGTGCCAGCAGCTTAGGCCAGGAGAACACTGAAGCTTTCTTT
cdr3_aa: CASSLGQENTEAFF

j_call: TRBJ2-3
d_call: TRBD2
v_call: TRBV11-3
clone_size: few
cdr3_nt: TGTGCCAGCAGTACCGGGGGGGATACGCAGTATTTT
cdr3_aa: CASSTGGDTQYF

j_call: TRBJ1-6
d_call: NA
v_call: TRBV10-3
clone_size: few
cdr3_nt: TGTGCCAGCAGTTACGGGGTCGGTGGTAATTCACCCCTCCACTTT
cdr3_aa: CASSYGVGGNSPLHF

j_call: TRBJ2-5
d_call: NA
v_call: TRBV5-1
clone_size: NA
cdr3_nt: TGCGCCAGCAGCGTTCTCCAAGAGACCCAGTACTTC
cdr3_aa: CASSVLQETQYF

j_call: TRBJ2-1
d_call: TRBD2
v_call: TRBV19
clone_size: NA
cdr3_nt: TGTGCCAGTAGTAAGGGACTAGCGGGAGTTTCCTACAATGAGCAGTTCTTC
cdr3_aa: CASSKGLAGVSYNEQFF

j_call: TRBJ1-5
d_call: NA
v_call: TRBV6-5
clone_size: NA
cdr3_nt: TGTGCCAGCTCCACTGGCAATCAGCCCCAGCATTTT
cdr3_aa: CASSTGNQPQHF

j_call: TRBJ2-3
d_call: NA
v_call: TRBV10-3
clone_size: once
cdr3_nt: TGTGCCATCAGTGAGAGACACAATTCCGATACGCAGTATTTT
cdr3_aa: CAISERHNSDTQYF